This TCR beta chain emerged from a study of T-cell memory formation after mild COVID-19. General observations from the study: Clones contracting day 15 to 85 were balanced CD4/CD8; later expanders leaned CD4+. The main location of contracting CD4+ clones was CM and EM, and that of contracting CD8+ clones was EMRA. Confirmation was lacking for SARS-CoV-2 specificity of second-wave clones that peaked on day 37.

V gave up 4 bases and J gave up 6 bases, with 11 bases separating them. The CDR3 sequence is 13 residues long. The V gene's germline CDR1 is MNHEY and CDR2 SVGAGI. To note about this clonotype: What it recognizes is unknown.

Barcoded TCR alpha and TCR beta cDNA libraries with UMIs came from 5'RACE using constant-segment primers. TCRdb used MiXCR to reprocess the 5' RACE reads, holding one entry per CDR3 protein. The sample includes around 390,000 distinct CDR3 sequences, roughly 15% seen only once; the top ten take around a fifth. The J gene is TRBJ2-3, the V gene TRBV6-5, with a weak D call TRBD1 (7 bases). The sequence was collected from a man aged 18-30 years who had mild COVID-19 (a few samples of this study predate the infection). Cell type and time point are not known. Sequencing was performed on PBMCs or a T cell subset sorted from them (not recorded which). The CDR3 is CASSSTGRDTQYF. Written as DNA, the CDR3 is TGTGCCAGCAGTTCGACAGGGAGGGATACGCAGTATTTT.